This TCR beta chain was documented in a study of regulatory T cells in long-lasting Graves disease. Study-wide results and limits: Analyses excluded thyroid tissue, covering peripheral blood alone. It is possible that accuracy was reduced by the small size of the sample. Persistent Graves' patients showed less TCR diversity than newly diagnosed patients showed.

The length of the CDR3 is 16 residues. Germline loops: CDR1 DFQATT, CDR2 SNEGSKA (reference sequence). V lost 0 bases to trimming and J lost 0 bases; unmatched junction nucleotides: 7. The time point denotes: newly diagnosed GD, antithyroid drugs for less than 3 months. Extracted PBMC RNA gave rise to the TCR library. Concerning this clonotype itself: Antigen: not known.

HTBI primers from iRepertoire and Arm-PCR of CDR3 regions yielded the TCR beta libraries. TCRdb fed the multiplex PCR reads into MiXCR, producing one record per CDR3 protein. The sample lists 390,000 or so distinct CDR3 sequences, about an eighth occurring once. These data were also reused for a study on T cells in Graves' hyperthyroidism and ophthalmopathy. That report adds: The model anticipated ophthalmopathy a median approximately 6.6 months pre-onset.

The receptor's source is a woman under 30 with Graves disease. Sequenced here: peripheral blood mononuclear cells (PBMCs), sampled at new diagnosis, from a patient treated with antithyroid drugs. The chain carries TRBV20-1 and TRBJ2-5; 7 bases line up with TRBD2. The CDR3 here is CSARDVAGRHQETQYF. CDR3 nucleotides: TGCAGTGCTAGAGACGTAGCGGGCAGACACCAAGAGACCCAGTACTTC.